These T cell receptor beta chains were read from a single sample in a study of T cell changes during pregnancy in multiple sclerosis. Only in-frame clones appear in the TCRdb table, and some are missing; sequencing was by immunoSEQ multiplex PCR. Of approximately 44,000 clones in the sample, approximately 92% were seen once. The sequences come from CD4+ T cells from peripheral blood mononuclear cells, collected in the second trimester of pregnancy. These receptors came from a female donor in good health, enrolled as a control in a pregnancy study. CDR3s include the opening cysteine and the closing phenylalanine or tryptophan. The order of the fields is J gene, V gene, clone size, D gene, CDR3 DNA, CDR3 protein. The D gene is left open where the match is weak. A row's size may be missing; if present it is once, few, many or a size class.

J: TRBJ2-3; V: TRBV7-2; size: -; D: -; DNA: TGTGCCAGCAGCTTAGTCTACACAGATACGCAGTATTTT; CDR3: CASSLVYTDTQYF
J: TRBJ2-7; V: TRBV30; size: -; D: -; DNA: TGTGCCTGGAGTAGGAGCTCCTACGAGCAGTACTTC; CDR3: CAWSRSSYEQYF
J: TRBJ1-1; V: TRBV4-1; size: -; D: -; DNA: TGCGCCAGCAGCCAAGCCGACAGCGGAGGGTGGAACACTGAAGCTTTCTTT; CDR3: CASSQADSGGWNTEAFF
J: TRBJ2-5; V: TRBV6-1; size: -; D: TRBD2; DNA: TGTGCCAGCAGTGAAAGGATAGGGACTAGCGGGGCACGACAAGAGACCCAGTACTTC; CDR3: CASSERIGTSGARQETQYF
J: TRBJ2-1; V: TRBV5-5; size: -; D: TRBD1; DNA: TGTGCCGCCTCCCGGACAGGGTCCCCCAATGAGCAGTTCTTC; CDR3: CAASRTGSPNEQFF
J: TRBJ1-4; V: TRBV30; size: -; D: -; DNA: TGTGCCTGGAGTGACGGGGGGCGCAAGGGTGAAAAACTGTTTTTT; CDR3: CAWSDGGRKGEKLFF
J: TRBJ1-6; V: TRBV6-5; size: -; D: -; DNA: TGTGCCAGCAGTATCAACCGCGAGGGATCACCCCTCCACTTT; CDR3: CASSINREGSPLHF
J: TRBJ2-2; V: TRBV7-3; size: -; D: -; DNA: TGTGCCAGCAGCTCCAGACAGGCGGGCACCGGGGAGCTGTTTTTT; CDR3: CASSSRQAGTGELFF
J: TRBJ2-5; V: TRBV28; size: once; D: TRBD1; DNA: TGTGCCATTAATGCAGGGGGCCAAGAGACCCAGTACTTC; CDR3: CAINAGGQETQYF
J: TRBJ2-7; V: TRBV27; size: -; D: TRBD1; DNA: TGTGCCAGCAGTATCTTCCGGGACAGGGGGAACGAGCAGTACTTC; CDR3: CASSIFRDRGNEQYF
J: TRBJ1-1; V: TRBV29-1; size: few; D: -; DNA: TGCAGCGTTGAAAAGAAAAGCCGCACTGAAGCTTTCTTT; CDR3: CSVEKKSRTEAFF
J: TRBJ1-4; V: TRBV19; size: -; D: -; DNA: TGTGCCAGTAGTAGTCGTCAACAGGGAGTTAATGAAAAACTGTTTTTT; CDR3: CASSSRQQGVNEKLFF
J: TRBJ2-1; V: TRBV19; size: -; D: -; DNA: TGTGCCAGTAGAACCGGCGGGAATGGCGGGGGCATCTACAATGAGCAGTTCTTC; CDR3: CASRTGGNGGGIYNEQFF
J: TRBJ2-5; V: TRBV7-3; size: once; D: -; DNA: TGTGCCAGCAGCTTAATGCCGGGAGCAAAAGAGACCCAGTACTTC; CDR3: CASSLMPGAKETQYF
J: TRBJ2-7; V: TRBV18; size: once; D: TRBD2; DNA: TGTGCCAGCTCACCAAAGCGGGAGGGAAGGGGGTACGAGCAGTACTTC; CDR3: CASSPKREGRGYEQYF
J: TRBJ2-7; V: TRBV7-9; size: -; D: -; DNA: TGTGCCAGCAGCAGTACCGGGGGCTCCTACGAGCAGTACTTC; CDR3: CASSSTGGSYEQYF
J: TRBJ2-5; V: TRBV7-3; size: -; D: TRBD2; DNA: TGTGCCAGCAGCGCTAGCGGTAGGGCGGAGACCCAGTACTTC; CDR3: CASSASGRAETQYF
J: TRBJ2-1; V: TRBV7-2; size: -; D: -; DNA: TGTGCCAGCAGCTTAATGGGGGGGCGGGGGAATGAGCAGTTCTTC; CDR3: CASSLMGGRGNEQFF
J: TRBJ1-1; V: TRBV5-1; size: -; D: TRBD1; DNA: TGCGCCAGTGCCGGGACAGGGCGACTCACTGAAGCTTTCTTT; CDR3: CASAGTGRLTEAFF
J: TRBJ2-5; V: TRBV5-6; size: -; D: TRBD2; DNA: TGTGCCAGCAGCCGCGGGGGAGCGGGGTCTCAAGAGACCCAGTACTTC; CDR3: CASSRGGAGSQETQYF
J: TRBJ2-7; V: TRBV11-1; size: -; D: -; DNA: TGTGCCAGCAGCAGAAGAGGCGAGCAGTACTTC; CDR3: CASSRRGEQYF
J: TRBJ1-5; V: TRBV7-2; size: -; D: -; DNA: TGTGCCAGCGCGGGCGGCTCCTTCACTAATCAGCCCCAGCATTTT; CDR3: CASAGGSFTNQPQHF
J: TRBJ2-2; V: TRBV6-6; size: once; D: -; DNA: TGTGCCAGCAGGGATCTAGGAACCGGGGAGCTGTTTTTT; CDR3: CASRDLGTGELFF
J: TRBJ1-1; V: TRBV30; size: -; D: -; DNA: TGTGCCTGGAGCCCCCGTAACACTGAAGCTTTCTTT; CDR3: CAWSPRNTEAFF
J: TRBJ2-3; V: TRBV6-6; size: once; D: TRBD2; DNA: TGTGCCAGCATGATACTAGCGGGGGACCTCACAGATACGCAGTATTTT; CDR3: CASMILAGDLTDTQYF
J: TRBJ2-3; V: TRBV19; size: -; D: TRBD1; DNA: TGTGCCAGTAGTATCCTACAGGGGCGCTACACAGATACGCAGTATTTT; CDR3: CASSILQGRYTDTQYF
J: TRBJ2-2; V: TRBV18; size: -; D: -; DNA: TGTGCCAGCTCACCACGGCAGGGGCTCACCGGGGAGCTGTTTTTT; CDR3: CASSPRQGLTGELFF
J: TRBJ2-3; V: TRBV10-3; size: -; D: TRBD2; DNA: TGTGCCATCACGGGGGGAGATACGCAGTATTTT; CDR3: CAITGGDTQYF
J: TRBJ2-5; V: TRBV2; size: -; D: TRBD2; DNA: TGTGCCAGCTCGCTACTTGGGACTAGCGGGACATACCAAGAGACCCAGTACTTC; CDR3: CASSLLGTSGTYQETQYF
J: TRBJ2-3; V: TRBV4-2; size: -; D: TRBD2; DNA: TGTGCCAGCATCGCCAATGGTGCTAGCGGGGGACCAGATACGCAGTATTTT; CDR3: CASIANGASGGPDTQYF
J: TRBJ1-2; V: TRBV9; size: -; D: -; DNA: TGTGCCAGCAGCGTGAAATCCGGGACAACCAAACGCGACGGCTACACCTTC; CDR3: CASSVKSGTTKRDGYTF
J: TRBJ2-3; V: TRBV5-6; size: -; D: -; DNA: TGTGCCAGCAGGCCCAGACAGGCCCACACAGATACGCAGTATTTT; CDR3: CASRPRQAHTDTQYF
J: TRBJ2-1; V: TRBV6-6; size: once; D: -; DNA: TGTGCCAGCAGTTACTCGCGCGTGTACAATGAGCAGTTCTTC; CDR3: CASSYSRVYNEQFF
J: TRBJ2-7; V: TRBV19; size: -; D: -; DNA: TGTGCCAGTAGTATAGGGTCCAGGGGAAACTACGAGCAGTACTTC; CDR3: CASSIGSRGNYEQYF
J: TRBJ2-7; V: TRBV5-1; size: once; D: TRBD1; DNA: TGCGCCAGCAGCCCATCCGGACAGGGGGAGCTCGAGCAGTACTTC; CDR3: CASSPSGQGELEQYF
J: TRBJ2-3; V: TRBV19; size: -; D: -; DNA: TGTGCCAGTAGTCAGCCAGGGTCAACTAGCACAGATACGCAGTATTTT; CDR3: CASSQPGSTSTDTQYF
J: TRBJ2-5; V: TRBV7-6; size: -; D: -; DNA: TGTGCCAGCAGCTTAGGACTATCGGTAGAGACCCAGTACTTC; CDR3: CASSLGLSVETQYF
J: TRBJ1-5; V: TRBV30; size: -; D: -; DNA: TGTGCCTGGAGTAGGCGGGGGAATCAGCCCCAGCATTTT; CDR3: CAWSRRGNQPQHF
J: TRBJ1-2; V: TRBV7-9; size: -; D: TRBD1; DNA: TGTGCCAGCAGCTTAGCGCGGGACAGGTTTTATGGCTACACCTTC; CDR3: CASSLARDRFYGYTF
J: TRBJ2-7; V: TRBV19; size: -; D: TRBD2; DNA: TGTGCCAGTAACAAAACCGGGACTAAAACATCCTACGAGCAGTACTTC; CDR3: CASNKTGTKTSYEQYF
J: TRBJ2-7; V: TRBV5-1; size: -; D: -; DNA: TGCGCCAGCAGCACTAGACTAGACTCCTACGAGCAGTACTTC; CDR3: CASSTRLDSYEQYF
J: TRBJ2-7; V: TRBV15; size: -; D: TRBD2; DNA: TGTGCCACCAGCAGAGATCTCGCGGGAGCAGGGTACGAGCAGTACTTC; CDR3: CATSRDLAGAGYEQYF
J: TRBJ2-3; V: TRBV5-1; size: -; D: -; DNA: TGCGCCAGCAGCCCGGAGGATACGCAGTATTTT; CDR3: CASSPEDTQYF